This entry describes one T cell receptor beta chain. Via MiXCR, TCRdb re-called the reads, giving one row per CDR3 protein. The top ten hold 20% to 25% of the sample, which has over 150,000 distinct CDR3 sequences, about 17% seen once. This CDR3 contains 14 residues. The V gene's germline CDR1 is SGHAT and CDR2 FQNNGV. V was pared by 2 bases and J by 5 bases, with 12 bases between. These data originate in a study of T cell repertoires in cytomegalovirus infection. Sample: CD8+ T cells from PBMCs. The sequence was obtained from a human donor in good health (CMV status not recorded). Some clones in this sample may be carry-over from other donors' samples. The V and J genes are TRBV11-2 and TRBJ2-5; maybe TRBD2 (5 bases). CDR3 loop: CASSLLTGRETQYF. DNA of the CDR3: TGTGCCAGCAGCTTATTGACGGGAAGGGAGACCCAGTACTTC.